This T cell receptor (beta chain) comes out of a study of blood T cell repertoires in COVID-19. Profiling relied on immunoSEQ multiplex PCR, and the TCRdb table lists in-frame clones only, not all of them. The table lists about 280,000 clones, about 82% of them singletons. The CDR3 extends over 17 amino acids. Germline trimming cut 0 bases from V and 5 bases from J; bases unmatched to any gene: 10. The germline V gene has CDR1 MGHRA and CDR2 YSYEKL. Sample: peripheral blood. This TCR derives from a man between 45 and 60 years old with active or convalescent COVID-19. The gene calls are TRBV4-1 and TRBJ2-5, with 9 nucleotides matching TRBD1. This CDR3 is CASSQEGLGTGFETQYF. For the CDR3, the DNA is TGCGCCAGCAGCCAAGAAGGGCTCGGGACAGGGTTTGAGACCCAGTACTTC.